Below, 18 T cell receptor beta chains from the same sample are listed, as sequenced in a study of identical twins. Each CDR3 protein gets one entry after TCRdb re-called the 5' RACE reads with MiXCR. Altogether 450,000 or so distinct CDR3 sequences are present, around 24% being singletons, with the ten largest covering 2.5% to 3.5%. This sample was also put to use in a study of T cells expressing NK-cell markers.

The source material was CD4+ T cells sorted from blood. The source of these receptors is a woman younger than 35 in good health.

The table lists this clonotype with a few counts. This sequence joins TRBV5-1 and TRBJ2-7, with 12 bases aligning to TRBD1. Germline V gene data show CDR1 as SGHRS and CDR2 as YFSETQ. The junction had 7 bases not matched to a gene; V was cut back by 2 bases and J by 7 bases. CDR3 length: 15 amino acids. The CDR3 region is CASSLAGQGAKEQYF. The CDR3 region has the DNA TGCGCCAGCAGCTTAGCGGGACAGGGGGCGAAAGAGCAGTACTTC.

This clonotype has only a few counts. The chain is built from TRBV20-1 and TRBJ1-6; D possibly corresponds to TRBD1 (6 bases). The length of the CDR3 is 14 residues. In germline, CDR1 is DFQATT, CDR2 SNEGSKA (reference sequence). Deletions cut 3 bases from V and 7 bases from J, with 13 bases between. The CDR3 region is CSASWGAVNSPLHF. DNA for the CDR3: TGCAGTGCTAGTTGGGGGGCGGTAAATTCACCCCTCCACTTT.

V usage is TRBV18 and J usage is TRBJ2-7; D might be TRBD1 (7 bases). This CDR3 spans 18 amino acids. Trimming pared 2 bases from V and 2 bases from J, leaving 22 bases between. CDR1 KGHSH and CDR2 LQKENI come from the germline V gene. CDR3 sequence: CASSPGGTAGGGTYEQYF. CDR3 bases: TGTGCCAGCTCACCAGGAGGGACAGCCGGTGGGGGAACCTACGAGCAGTACTTC. Filled out from reference TRBV18 and TRBJ2-7, the complete variable domain reads NAGVMQNPRHLVRRRGQEARLRCSPMKGHSHVYWYRQLPEEGLKFMVYLQKENIIDESGMPKERFSAEFPKEGPSILRIQQVVRGDSAAYFCASSPGGTAGGGTYEQYFGPGTRLTVT.

This clonotype was seen a handful of times. The chain uses TRBV20-1 and TRBJ1-4; D is undetermined. The germline V gene encodes CDR1 DFQATT and CDR2 SNEGSKA (reference sequence). The CDR3 extends over 11 amino acids. V lost 3 bases to trimming and J lost 8 bases, with 7 bases between them. The CDR3 DNA is TGCAGTGCTAGCAGAGGGGAAAAACTGTTTTTT. Its protein is CSASRGEKLFF.

The rearrangement uses TRBV12-3 or TRBV12-4 and TRBJ2-7; TRBD2 might be the D (6 bases). The CDR3 totals 14 residues. Trimming removed 2 bases at V and 0 bases at J, with 8 bases between. The DNA for the CDR3 is TGTGCCAGCAGTTTAATGGACTACTCCTACGAGCAGTACTTC. Its translation: CASSLMDYSYEQYF.

V gene TRBV5-1 combines with J gene TRBJ2-1; TRBD2 aligns across 10 bases. Per the germline V gene, CDR1 is SGHRS and CDR2 is YFSETQ. After removal of 5 bases from V and 10 bases from J, the junction contained 9 bases not matched to a gene. The CDR3 consists of 14 residues. Here the CDR3 DNA reads TGCGCCAGCAGACAGCGGGGGGGCCAATCAGAGCAGTTCTTC. This encodes CASRQRGGQSEQFF.

This chain uses TRBV10-3 with TRBJ2-7; D remains unclear. Trimming took off 6 bases at V and 2 bases at J, with 14 bases between the two ends. This CDR3 spans 14 amino acids. CDR1 and CDR2 from the germline V gene are ENHRY and SYGVKD. CDR3 in DNA: TGTGCCATCAGACGCCAAGCTCTAACCTACGAGCAGTACTTC. Translating it yields CAIRRQALTYEQYF.

This chain uses TRBV29-1 with TRBJ1-2; TRBD1 matches at 12 bases. This CDR3 has 13 residues. The germline V gene has CDR1 SQVTM and CDR2 ANQGSEA. V shed 4 bases and J 8 bases; nucleotides not matched to a gene: 5. The CDR3 is CSVGGQGARGYTF. For the CDR3, the DNA is TGCAGCGTTGGGGGACAGGGGGCGCGAGGCTACACCTTC.

This clonotype occurred a few times. CDR3 amino acids: CASSFTDGYHNEQFF. CDR3 in DNA: TGTGCCAGCAGTTTTACAGACGGCTACCACAATGAGCAGTTCTTC. The rearrangement joins TRBV27 to TRBJ2-1, with D unclear. This CDR3 is built from 15 residues. Germline V CDR1 and CDR2: MNHEY, SMNVEV (reference sequence). Trimming removed 3 bases at V and 5 bases at J, with 14 bases between.

This clonotype was seen a few times. V is TRBV5-1 and J is TRBJ2-7, with 9 nucleotides matching TRBD2. Trimming took 4 bases from V and 3 from J; bases not matched to a gene: 14. The CDR3 is made up of 17 amino acids. CDR1 and CDR2 (germline): SGHRS, YFSETQ. The CDR3, as DNA: TGCGCCAGCAGCACCGACGGGATAGCGGGGGCGAGCTACGAGCAGTACTTC. Residues: CASSTDGIAGASYEQYF.

The genes are TRBV20-1 and TRBJ1-2, with a tentative D call TRBD1 (5 bases). The germline gives CDR1 DFQATT, CDR2 SNEGSKA (reference sequence). V lost 5 bases and J lost 4, with 11 bases in between. The CDR3 sequence is 12 residues long. The chain's CDR3 is CSAERQSYGYTF. The DNA of the CDR3 is TGCAGTGCTGAACGACAGAGCTATGGCTACACCTTC.

The genes are TRBV7-2 and TRBJ1-5, with 8 bases identical to TRBD1. Germline values: CDR1 SGHTA, CDR2 FQGNSA. The CDR3 runs 17 residues. Trimming removed 2 bases from V and 3 bases from J; junction bases left unmatched: 9. CDR3 loop: CASSLRVGQGYNQPQHF. The CDR3 bases are TGTGCCAGCAGCTTAAGAGTCGGACAGGGCTACAATCAGCCCCAGCATTTT.

This clonotype occurred a few times. V gene TRBV12-3 or TRBV12-4 combines with J gene TRBJ1-5, with D perhaps TRBD1 (5 bases). The V gene lost 2 bases and the J gene lost 5 bases, with 10 bases spanning the gap. CDR3 size: 14 residues. Here the CDR3 DNA reads TGTGCCAGCAGTTTACAGGGAGGCCATCAGCCCCAGCATTTT. Its protein is CASSLQGGHQPQHF.

This clonotype was observed a handful of times. The chain is built from TRBV20-1 and TRBJ2-3, with 13 positions matching TRBD2. The germline gives CDR1 DFQATT, CDR2 SNEGSKA (reference sequence). There are 16 residues in the CDR3. V shed 5 bases and J 4 bases; nucleotides not matched to a gene: 9. The CDR3 DNA follows: TGCAGTGCTGCACTAGCGGGAGGGCCCTCCGCAGATACGCAGTATTTT. Its protein product is CSAALAGGPSADTQYF.

As DNA, the CDR3 is TGCAGTGCTAAAACGGCCCTGGACAGGGGCTACGAGCAGTACTTC. Translating it yields CSAKTALDRGYEQYF. The rearrangement uses TRBV20-1 and TRBJ2-7; 9 bases match TRBD1. V gave up 4 bases and J gave up 3 bases; unmatched junction bases: 10. The CDR3 covers 15 residues. Germline V gene data show CDR1 as DFQATT and CDR2 as SNEGSKA (reference sequence).

This clonotype was seen just once. The chain is built from TRBV14 and TRBJ2-3; D is unclear. Trimming took off 4 bases at V and 2 bases at J, with 10 bases between the two ends. Per germline, CDR1 SGHDN and CDR2 FVKESK. The CDR3 consists of 14 residues. The CDR3 reads CASSPRPITDTQYF. The CDR3 DNA reads TGTGCCAGCAGCCCCCGGCCTATCACAGATACGCAGTATTTT.

V and J are TRBV7-2 and TRBJ2-7, with a tentative D call TRBD1 (6 bases). Trimming took off 5 bases at V and 5 bases at J, with 13 bases between the two ends. This CDR3 has 13 residues. Germline values: CDR1 SGHTA, CDR2 FQGNSA. This chain's CDR3 is CASSPVSGDEQYF. CDR3 sequence (DNA): TGTGCCAGCAGCCCAGTTTCAGGGGACGAGCAGTACTTC.

This rearrangement joins TRBV20-1 to TRBJ1-4, with D possibly being TRBD1 (5 bases). Germline V gene sequence: CDR1 DFQATT, CDR2 SNEGSKA (reference sequence). V was shortened by 0 bases and J by 8 bases, with 16 bases between the two germline ends. The CDR3 covers 15 residues. In nucleotides, the CDR3 is TGCAGTGCTAGAGATCGGGGCAGGGAGGGGGAAAAACTGTTTTTT. Translation: CSARDRGREGEKLFF.